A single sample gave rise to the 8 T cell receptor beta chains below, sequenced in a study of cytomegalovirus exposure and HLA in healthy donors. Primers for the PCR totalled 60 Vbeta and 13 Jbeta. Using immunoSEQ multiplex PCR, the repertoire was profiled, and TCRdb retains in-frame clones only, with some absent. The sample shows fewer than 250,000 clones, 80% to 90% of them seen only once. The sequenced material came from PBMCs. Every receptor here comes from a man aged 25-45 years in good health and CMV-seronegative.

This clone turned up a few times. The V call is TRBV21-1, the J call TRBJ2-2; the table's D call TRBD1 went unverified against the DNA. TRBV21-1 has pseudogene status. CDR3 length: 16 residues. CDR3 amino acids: CASSKARAGGNGELFF. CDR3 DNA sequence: TGTGCCAGCAGCAAAGCGAGGGCAGGGGGTAACGGGGAGCTGTTTTTT.

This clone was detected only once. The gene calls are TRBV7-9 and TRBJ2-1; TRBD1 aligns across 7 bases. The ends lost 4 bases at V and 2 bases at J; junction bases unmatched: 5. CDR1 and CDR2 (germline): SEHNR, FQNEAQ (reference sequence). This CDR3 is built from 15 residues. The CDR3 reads CASSSHRGTYNEQFF. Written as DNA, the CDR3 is TGTGCCAGCAGCTCCCACAGGGGTACCTACAATGAGCAGTTCTTC. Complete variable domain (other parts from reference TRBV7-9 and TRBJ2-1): DTGVSQNPRHKITKRGQNVTFRCDPISEHNRLYWYRQTLGQGPEFLTYFQNEAQLEKSRLLSDRFSAERPKGSFSTLEIQRTEQGDSAMYLCASSSHRGTYNEQFFGPGTRLTVL.

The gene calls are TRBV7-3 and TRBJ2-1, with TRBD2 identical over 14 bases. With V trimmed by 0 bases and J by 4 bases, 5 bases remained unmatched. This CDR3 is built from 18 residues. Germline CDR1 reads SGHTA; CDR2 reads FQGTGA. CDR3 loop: CASSLTGLAGARYNEQFF. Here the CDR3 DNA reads TGTGCCAGCAGCTTAACGGGACTAGCGGGGGCTCGATACAATGAGCAGTTCTTC.

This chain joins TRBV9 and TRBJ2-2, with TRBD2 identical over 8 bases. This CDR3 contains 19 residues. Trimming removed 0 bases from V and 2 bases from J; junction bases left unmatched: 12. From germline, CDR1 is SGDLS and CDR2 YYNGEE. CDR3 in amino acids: CASSVGGLAGGLNTGELFF. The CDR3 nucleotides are TGTGCCAGCAGCGTAGGTGGACTAGCTGGGGGCCTTAACACCGGGGAGCTGTTTTTT. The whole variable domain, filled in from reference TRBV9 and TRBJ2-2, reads DSGVTQTPKHLITATGQRVTLRCSPRSGDLSVYWYQQSLDQGLQFLIQYYNGEERAKGNILERFSAQQFPDLHSELNLSSLELGDSALYFCASSVGGLAGGLNTGELFFGEGSRLTVL.

CDR3 in amino acids: CASRKSGSPNEQYF. The CDR3 DNA follows: TGTGCCAGTAGAAAGTCAGGGTCCCCCAACGAGCAGTACTTC. The rearrangement joins TRBV19 to TRBJ2-7; possible D gene TRBD1, 5 bases. CDR3 length: 14 amino acids. V was shortened by 6 bases and J by 5 bases, with 17 bases between the two germline ends. Germline values: CDR1 LNHDA, CDR2 SQIVND (reference sequence). Drawing the rest from reference TRBV19 and TRBJ2-7, the complete variable domain is DGGITQSPKYLFRKEGQNVTLSCEQNLNHDAMYWYRQDPGQGLRLIYYSQIVNDFQKGDIAEGYSVSREKKESFPLTVTSAQKNPTAFYLCASRKSGSPNEQYFGPGTRLTVT.

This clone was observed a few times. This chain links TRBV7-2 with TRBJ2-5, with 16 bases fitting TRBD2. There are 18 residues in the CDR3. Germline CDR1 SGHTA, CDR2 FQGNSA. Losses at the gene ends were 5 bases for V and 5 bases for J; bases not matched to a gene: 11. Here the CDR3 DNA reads TGTGCCAGCAGCCCTACGCCGGGACTAGCGGGGGGGCAGGAGACCCAGTACTTC. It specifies CASSPTPGLAGGQETQYF. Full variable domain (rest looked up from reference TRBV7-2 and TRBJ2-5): GAGVSQSPSNKVTEKGKDVELRCDPISGHTALYWYRQSLGQGLEFLIYFQGNSAPDKSGLPSDRFSAERTGGSVSTLTIQRTQQEDSAVYLCASSPTPGLAGGQETQYFGPGTRLLVL.

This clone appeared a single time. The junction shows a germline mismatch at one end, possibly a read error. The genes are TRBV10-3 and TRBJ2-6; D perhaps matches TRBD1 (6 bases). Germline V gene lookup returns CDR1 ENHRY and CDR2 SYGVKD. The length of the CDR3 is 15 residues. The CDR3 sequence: CAISGQVSGASVLTF. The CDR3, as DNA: TGTGCCATCAGTGGACAGGTCTCTGGGGCCAGCGTCCTGACTTTC.

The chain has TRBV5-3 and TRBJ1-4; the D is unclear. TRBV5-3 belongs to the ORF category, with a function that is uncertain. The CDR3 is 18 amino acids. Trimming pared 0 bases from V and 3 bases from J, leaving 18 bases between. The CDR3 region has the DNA TGTGCCAGAAGCTTGGTCCCGGCAGTCACTAAAGCTAATGAAAAACTGTTTTTT. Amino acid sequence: CARSLVPAVTKANEKLFF.